The rows below give T cell receptor beta chains drawn from one sample of a study of T cell responses to AZD1222 COVID-19 vaccine. Produced via immunoSEQ multiplex PCR; TCRdb's table is partial and in-frame only. Among roughly 170,000 clones listed, about nine tenths were seen once. Sequences were derived from peripheral blood, sampled on day 0 of AZD1222 vaccination. These receptors all come from an adult in good health. CDR3s include the opening cysteine and the closing phenylalanine or tryptophan. The order of the fields is clone size, D gene, J gene, V gene, CDR3 protein, CDR3 DNA. The D gene is left open where the match is weak. Clone size is not always given. Where it is, it says once, few, many or a class for expanded clones.

abundance: -; d_gene: -; j_gene: TRBJ1-5; v_gene: TRBV5-1; CDR3aa: CASSLGQPNQPQHF; CDR3nt: TGCGCCAGCAGCTTGGGACAGCCTAATCAGCCCCAGCATTTT
abundance: -; d_gene: -; j_gene: TRBJ2-3; v_gene: TRBV7-2; CDR3aa: CASSFGVVPDTQYF; CDR3nt: TGTGCCAGCAGCTTCGGGGTAGTTCCAGATACGCAGTATTTT
abundance: -; d_gene: -; j_gene: TRBJ1-1; v_gene: TRBV7-9; CDR3aa: CASSSGIVGEGTEAFF; CDR3nt: TGTGCCAGCAGCTCGGGGATCGTGGGGGAGGGCACTGAAGCTTTCTTT
abundance: once; d_gene: TRBD2; j_gene: TRBJ2-3; v_gene: TRBV4-1; CDR3aa: CASSQVTSGGLNTDTQYF; CDR3nt: TGCGCCAGCAGCCAAGTTACTAGCGGGGGGCTGAACACAGATACGCAGTATTTT
abundance: -; d_gene: TRBD1; j_gene: TRBJ2-1; v_gene: TRBV5-4; CDR3aa: CASSPTGGYNEQFF; CDR3nt: TGTGCCAGCAGCCCCACAGGGGGATACAATGAGCAGTTCTTC
abundance: -; d_gene: -; j_gene: TRBJ1-2; v_gene: TRBV2; CDR3aa: CASTLADAPGYGYTF; CDR3nt: TGTGCCAGCACCTTGGCAGACGCTCCCGGCTATGGCTACACCTTC
abundance: -; d_gene: TRBD1; j_gene: TRBJ2-2; v_gene: TRBV19; CDR3aa: CASKSDRENTGELFF; CDR3nt: TGTGCCAGTAAATCGGACAGGGAGAACACCGGGGAGCTGTTTTTT
abundance: -; d_gene: TRBD1; j_gene: TRBJ1-1; v_gene: TRBV5-6; CDR3aa: CASSFGQGLANTEAFF; CDR3nt: TGTGCCAGCAGCTTTGGACAGGGTCTGGCGAACACTGAAGCTTTCTTT
abundance: -; d_gene: -; j_gene: TRBJ2-2; v_gene: TRBV5-6; CDR3aa: CASSSRLGNTGELFF; CDR3nt: TGTGCCAGCAGCTCACGGCTGGGGAACACCGGGGAGCTGTTTTTT
abundance: -; d_gene: TRBD2; j_gene: TRBJ2-1; v_gene: TRBV30; CDR3aa: CAWRYPGGSYNEQFF; CDR3nt: TGTGCCTGGAGATACCCGGGGGGCTCCTACAATGAGCAGTTCTTC
abundance: -; d_gene: -; j_gene: TRBJ1-6; v_gene: TRBV6-6; CDR3aa: CASSREGQNSPLHF; CDR3nt: TGTGCCAGCAGCCGGGAGGGACAAAACTCACCCCTCCACTTT
abundance: -; d_gene: TRBD2; j_gene: TRBJ2-7; v_gene: TRBV30; CDR3aa: CAWTSGGYEQYF; CDR3nt: TGTGCCTGGACTAGCGGGGGCTACGAGCAGTACTTC
abundance: -; d_gene: -; j_gene: TRBJ2-7; v_gene: TRBV7-2; CDR3aa: CASSLAGVSYEQYF; CDR3nt: TGTGCCAGCAGCTTAGCGGGGGTGTCCTACGAGCAGTACTTC
abundance: -; d_gene: -; j_gene: TRBJ2-7; v_gene: TRBV4-2; CDR3aa: CASSQLEAYEQYF; CDR3nt: TGTGCCAGCAGCCAACTCGAGGCCTACGAGCAGTACTTC
abundance: -; d_gene: -; j_gene: TRBJ2-7; v_gene: TRBV11-2; CDR3aa: CASSAEARVYEQYF; CDR3nt: TGTGCCAGCAGCGCGGAAGCACGGGTCTACGAGCAGTACTTC
abundance: -; d_gene: -; j_gene: TRBJ2-6; v_gene: TRBV27; CDR3aa: CASSPLSSGANVLTF; CDR3nt: TGTGCCAGCAGCCCCCTTAGCTCTGGGGCCAACGTCCTGACTTTC
abundance: once; d_gene: -; j_gene: TRBJ1-3; v_gene: TRBV9; CDR3aa: CASSVDLQVPSGNTIYF; CDR3nt: TGTGCCAGCAGCGTAGATTTGCAGGTGCCCTCTGGAAACACCATATATTTT
abundance: once; d_gene: TRBD1; j_gene: TRBJ2-2; v_gene: TRBV4-1; CDR3aa: CASSHSAGQGAAGELFF; CDR3nt: TGCGCCAGCAGCCATTCGGCCGGGCAGGGGGCGGCCGGGGAGCTGTTTTTT
abundance: -; d_gene: TRBD1; j_gene: TRBJ1-4; v_gene: TRBV6-5; CDR3aa: CASKWTGNEKLFF; CDR3nt: TGTGCCAGCAAGTGGACAGGAAATGAAAAACTGTTTTTT
abundance: once; d_gene: -; j_gene: TRBJ1-1; v_gene: TRBV11-3; CDR3aa: CASSLEGRNTEAFF; CDR3nt: TGTGCCAGCAGCTTAGAAGGCAGGAACACTGAAGCTTTCTTT
abundance: once; d_gene: -; j_gene: TRBJ1-2; v_gene: TRBV4-3; CDR3aa: CASSQGYRVRDGYTF; CDR3nt: TGCGCCAGCAGCCAAGGATACAGGGTCCGGGATGGCTACACCTTC
abundance: -; d_gene: -; j_gene: TRBJ1-2; v_gene: TRBV7-9; CDR3aa: CASSSKTGSYGYTF; CDR3nt: TGTGCCAGCAGCTCTAAGACAGGAAGTTATGGCTACACCTTC
abundance: -; d_gene: TRBD2; j_gene: TRBJ2-3; v_gene: TRBV9; CDR3aa: CASSTTSGASSTDTQYF; CDR3nt: TGTGCCAGCAGCACGACTAGCGGGGCCTCTAGCACAGATACGCAGTATTTT
abundance: -; d_gene: -; j_gene: TRBJ2-7; v_gene: TRBV5-1; CDR3aa: CASSPAGGSYEQYF; CDR3nt: TGCGCCAGCAGCCCCGCTGGTGGGTCCTACGAGCAGTACTTC
abundance: -; d_gene: -; j_gene: TRBJ2-5; v_gene: TRBV18; CDR3aa: CASSPKAGASQETQYF; CDR3nt: TGTGCCAGCTCACCAAAGGCGGGGGCCTCCCAAGAGACCCAGTACTTC
abundance: -; d_gene: TRBD1; j_gene: TRBJ2-2; v_gene: TRBV7-9; CDR3aa: CASSRTGDELFF; CDR3nt: TGTGCCAGCAGCCGGACAGGGGATGAGCTGTTTTTT
abundance: -; d_gene: TRBD1; j_gene: TRBJ2-5; v_gene: TRBV7-3; CDR3aa: CASSFGDRNQETQYF; CDR3nt: TGTGCCAGCAGCTTCGGGGACAGGAACCAAGAGACCCAGTACTTC
abundance: -; d_gene: TRBD2; j_gene: TRBJ2-7; v_gene: TRBV7-8; CDR3aa: CASSLLRLAGGGEQYF; CDR3nt: TGTGCCAGCAGCTTACTCCGACTAGCGGGGGGCGGGGAGCAGTACTTC
abundance: -; d_gene: TRBD1; j_gene: TRBJ1-2; v_gene: TRBV6-5; CDR3aa: CASTGQGSHPHGYTF; CDR3nt: TGTGCCAGTACCGGACAGGGTTCGCACCCCCATGGCTACACCTTC
abundance: -; d_gene: -; j_gene: TRBJ2-7; v_gene: TRBV2; CDR3aa: CASSELAGTSYEQYF; CDR3nt: TGTGCCAGCAGTGAATTGGCGGGGACGTCCTACGAGCAGTACTTC
abundance: -; d_gene: -; j_gene: TRBJ2-1; v_gene: TRBV29-1; CDR3aa: CSVPRVPPWANEQFF; CDR3nt: TGCAGCGTTCCCCGGGTCCCACCCTGGGCGAATGAGCAGTTCTTC
abundance: -; d_gene: -; j_gene: TRBJ1-2; v_gene: TRBV9; CDR3aa: CASSFTGTPNYGYTF; CDR3nt: TGTGCCAGCAGCTTCACCGGGACTCCTAACTATGGCTACACCTTC
abundance: -; d_gene: TRBD1; j_gene: TRBJ1-5; v_gene: TRBV9; CDR3aa: CASSAVFGQGGDQPQHF; CDR3nt: TGTGCCAGCAGCGCCGTTTTTGGACAGGGAGGGGATCAGCCCCAGCATTTT
abundance: -; d_gene: -; j_gene: TRBJ1-2; v_gene: TRBV28; CDR3aa: CASSPTVYGYTF; CDR3nt: TGTGCCAGCAGCCCGACAGTCTATGGCTACACCTTC
abundance: -; d_gene: -; j_gene: TRBJ1-3; v_gene: TRBV5-6; CDR3aa: CASSFASSGNTIYF; CDR3nt: TGTGCCAGCAGCTTCGCGAGCTCTGGAAACACCATATATTTT
abundance: -; d_gene: -; j_gene: TRBJ2-1; v_gene: TRBV9; CDR3aa: CASSEWENSYNEQFF; CDR3nt: TGTGCCAGCAGCGAGTGGGAAAACTCCTACAATGAGCAGTTCTTC
abundance: -; d_gene: -; j_gene: TRBJ1-2; v_gene: TRBV7-9; CDR3aa: CASSLDRGSPYGYTF; CDR3nt: TGTGCCAGCAGCTTAGACCGGGGTTCTCCCTATGGCTACACCTTC
abundance: once; d_gene: TRBD2; j_gene: TRBJ2-3; v_gene: TRBV5-1; CDR3aa: CASSQRGPDTQYF; CDR3nt: TGCGCCAGCAGCCAGCGGGGCCCAGATACGCAGTATTTT
abundance: -; d_gene: -; j_gene: TRBJ1-6; v_gene: TRBV5-1; CDR3aa: CASSLEGLNSPLHF; CDR3nt: TGCGCCAGCAGCTTGGAGGGGCTTAATTCACCCCTCCACTTT
abundance: -; d_gene: -; j_gene: TRBJ1-2; v_gene: TRBV9; CDR3aa: CASSVPGGPYGYTF; CDR3nt: TGTGCCAGCAGCGTACCCGGGGGGCCCTATGGCTACACCTTC
abundance: -; d_gene: TRBD2; j_gene: TRBJ2-1; v_gene: TRBV15; CDR3aa: CATSREPRLAGSDEQFF; CDR3nt: TGTGCCACCAGCAGAGAACCTCGACTAGCGGGGAGCGATGAGCAGTTCTTC
abundance: once; d_gene: TRBD1; j_gene: TRBJ1-1; v_gene: TRBV6-5; CDR3aa: CASRGQAEAFF; CDR3nt: TGTGCCAGCAGGGGACAGGCTGAAGCTTTCTTT
abundance: -; d_gene: TRBD1; j_gene: TRBJ2-7; v_gene: TRBV5-6; CDR3aa: CASSLPGQEYEQYF; CDR3nt: TGTGCCAGCAGCCTTCCGGGACAGGAGTACGAGCAGTACTTC
abundance: few; d_gene: -; j_gene: TRBJ2-3; v_gene: TRBV10-3; CDR3aa: CAISDPSGTDTQYF; CDR3nt: TGTGCCATCAGTGATCCTTCGGGGACAGATACGCAGTATTTT
abundance: -; d_gene: -; j_gene: TRBJ1-6; v_gene: TRBV19; CDR3aa: CASSLREGRDSPLHF; CDR3nt: TGTGCCAGTAGTCTCAGGGAGGGGAGGGATTCACCCCTCCACTTT
abundance: once; d_gene: TRBD1; j_gene: TRBJ2-2; v_gene: TRBV18; CDR3aa: CASSPTGQGYTGELFF; CDR3nt: TGTGCCAGCTCTCCAACGGGACAGGGATACACCGGGGAGCTGTTTTTT